This note documents a single T cell receptor beta chain sequence. Its antigen is still unknown. The data originate from a study of vaccination and CD4 T cells after COVID-19. Background on the study: For each participant, vaccination comprised two doses of either the BNT162b2 or the mRNA-1273 vaccine.

Scientists ran DNA taken from cultured CD4+ T cells through the Oncomine TCR Beta short-read assay for sequencing. MiXCR, applied by TCRdb to the PCR reads, yields one record per CDR3 protein. Altogether 20,000 to 25,000 distinct CDR3 sequences are present, about 39% being singletons, with the ten largest covering approximately 13%. The treatment: approximately 11-day PBMC culture with coronavirus spike peptide pools or control peptides (ViraFEST assay). Antigen-specific T cell expansion with peptide pools preceded TCR sequencing in the ViraFEST approach. Broader study findings: Median counts of SARS-CoV-2-reactive clonotypes increased from roughly 22 to 38; this difference was not significant.

The sample was CD4+ T cells from blood, cultured in vitro. The TCR originated in a human donor who had recovered from COVID-19.

The CDR3 bases are TGCGCCAGCACCCCACTTTCCTTTTGTAGCGAGCAGTACTTC. This translates into CASTPLSFCSEQYF. The chain employs TRBV10-1 and TRBJ2-7; unclear D gene. The germline V gene encodes CDR1 WNHNN and CDR2 SYGVQD (reference sequence). This CDR3 is 14 amino acids long. The V end lost 7 bases, the J end lost 6 bases, and 19 bases lay between the germline ends.